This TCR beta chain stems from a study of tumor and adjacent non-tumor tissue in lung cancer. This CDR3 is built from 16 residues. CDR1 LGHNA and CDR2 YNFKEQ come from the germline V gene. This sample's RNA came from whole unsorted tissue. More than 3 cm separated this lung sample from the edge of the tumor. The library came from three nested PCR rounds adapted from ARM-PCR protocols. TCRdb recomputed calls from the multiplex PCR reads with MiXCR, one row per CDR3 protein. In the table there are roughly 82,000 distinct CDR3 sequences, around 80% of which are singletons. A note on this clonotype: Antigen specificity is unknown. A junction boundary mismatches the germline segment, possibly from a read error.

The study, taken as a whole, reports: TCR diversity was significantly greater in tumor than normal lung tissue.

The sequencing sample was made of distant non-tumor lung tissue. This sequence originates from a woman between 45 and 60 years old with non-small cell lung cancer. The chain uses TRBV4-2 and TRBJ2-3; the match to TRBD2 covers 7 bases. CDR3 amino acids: CANNQGTGTTTDMQYF. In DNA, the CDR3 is TGTGCCAACAACCAGGGCACCGGGACTACCACAGATATGCAGTATTTT.